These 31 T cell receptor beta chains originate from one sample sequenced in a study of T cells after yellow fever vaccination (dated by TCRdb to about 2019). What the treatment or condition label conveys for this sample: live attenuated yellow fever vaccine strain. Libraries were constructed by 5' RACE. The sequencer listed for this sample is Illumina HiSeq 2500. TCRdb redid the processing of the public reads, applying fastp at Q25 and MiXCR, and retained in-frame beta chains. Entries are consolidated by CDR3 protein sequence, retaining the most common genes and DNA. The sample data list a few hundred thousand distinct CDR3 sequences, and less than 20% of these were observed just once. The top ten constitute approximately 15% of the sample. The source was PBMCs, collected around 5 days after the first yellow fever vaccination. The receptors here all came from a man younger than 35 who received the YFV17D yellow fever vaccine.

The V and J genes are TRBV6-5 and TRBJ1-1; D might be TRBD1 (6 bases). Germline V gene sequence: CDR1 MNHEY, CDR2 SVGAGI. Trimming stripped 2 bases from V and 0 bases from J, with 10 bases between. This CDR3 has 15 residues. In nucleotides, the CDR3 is TGTGCCAGCAGTTACCGGGACACGGTGAACACTGAAGCTTTCTTT. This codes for CASSYRDTVNTEAFF.

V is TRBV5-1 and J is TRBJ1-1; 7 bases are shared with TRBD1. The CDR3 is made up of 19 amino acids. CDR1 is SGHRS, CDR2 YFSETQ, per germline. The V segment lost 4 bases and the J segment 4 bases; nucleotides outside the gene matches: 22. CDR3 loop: CASSRTLRQGSRRVTEAFF. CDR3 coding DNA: TGCGCCAGCAGCCGAACCTTAAGACAGGGAAGTAGAAGGGTCACTGAAGCTTTCTTT.

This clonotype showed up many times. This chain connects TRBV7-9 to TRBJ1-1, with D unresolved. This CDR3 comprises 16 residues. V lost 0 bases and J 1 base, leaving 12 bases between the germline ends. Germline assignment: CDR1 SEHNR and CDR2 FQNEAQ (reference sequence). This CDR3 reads CASSLARSAPNTEAFF. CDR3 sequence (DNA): TGTGCCAGCAGCTTAGCGAGGTCAGCACCGAACACTGAAGCTTTCTTT. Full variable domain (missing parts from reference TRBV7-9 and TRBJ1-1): DTGVSQNPRHKITKRGQNVTFRCDPISEHNRLYWYRQTLGQGPEFLTYFQNEAQLEKSRLLSDRFSAERPKGSFSTLEIQRTEQGDSAMYLCASSLARSAPNTEAFFGQGTRLTVV.

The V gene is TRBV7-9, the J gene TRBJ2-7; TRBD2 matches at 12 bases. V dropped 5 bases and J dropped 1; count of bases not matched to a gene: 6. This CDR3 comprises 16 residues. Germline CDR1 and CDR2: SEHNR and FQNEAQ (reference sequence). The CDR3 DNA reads TGTGCCAGCAGCCACAGACTAGCGGGGGTATCCTACGAGCAGTACTTC. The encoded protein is CASSHRLAGVSYEQYF.

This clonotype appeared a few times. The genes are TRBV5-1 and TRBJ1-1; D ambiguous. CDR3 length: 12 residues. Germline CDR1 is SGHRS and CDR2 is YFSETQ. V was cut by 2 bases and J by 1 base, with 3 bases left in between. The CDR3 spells CASSFKNTEAFF. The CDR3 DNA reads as TGCGCCAGCAGCTTTAAGAACACTGAAGCTTTCTTT. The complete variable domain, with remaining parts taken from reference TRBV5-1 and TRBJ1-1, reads KAGVTQTPRYLIKTRGQQVTLSCSPISGHRSVSWYQQTPGQGLQFLFEYFSETQRNKGNFPGRFSGRQFSNSRSEMNVSTLELGDSALYLCASSFKNTEAFFGQGTRLTVV.

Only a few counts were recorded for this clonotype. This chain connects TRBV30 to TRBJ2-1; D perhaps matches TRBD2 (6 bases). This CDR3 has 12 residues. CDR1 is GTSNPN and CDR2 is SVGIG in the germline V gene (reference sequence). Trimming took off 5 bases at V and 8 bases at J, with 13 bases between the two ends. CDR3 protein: CAWVSGVDEQFF. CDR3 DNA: TGTGCCTGGGTTTCGGGGGTAGATGAGCAGTTCTTC.

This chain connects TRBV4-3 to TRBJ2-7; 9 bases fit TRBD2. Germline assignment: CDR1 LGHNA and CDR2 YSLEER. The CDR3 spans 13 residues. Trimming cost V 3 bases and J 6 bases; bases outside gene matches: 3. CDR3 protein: CASSQRRGGEQYF. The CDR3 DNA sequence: TGCGCCAGCAGCCAGCGGCGGGGGGGCGAGCAGTACTTC.

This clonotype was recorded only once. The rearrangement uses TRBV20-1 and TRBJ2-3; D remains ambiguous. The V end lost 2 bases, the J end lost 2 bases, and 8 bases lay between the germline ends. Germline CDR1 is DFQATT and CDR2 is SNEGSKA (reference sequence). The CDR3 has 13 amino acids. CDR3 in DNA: TGCAGTGCTAGACCCCAAAACACAGATACGCAGTATTTT. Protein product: CSARPQNTDTQYF.

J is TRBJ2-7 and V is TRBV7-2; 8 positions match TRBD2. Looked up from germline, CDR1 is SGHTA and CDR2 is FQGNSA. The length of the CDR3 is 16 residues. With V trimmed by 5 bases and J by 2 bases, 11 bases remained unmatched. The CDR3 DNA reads TGTGCCAGCAGCGCTACGACTAGCGCCGGAACCTACGAGCAGTACTTC. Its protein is CASSATTSAGTYEQYF.

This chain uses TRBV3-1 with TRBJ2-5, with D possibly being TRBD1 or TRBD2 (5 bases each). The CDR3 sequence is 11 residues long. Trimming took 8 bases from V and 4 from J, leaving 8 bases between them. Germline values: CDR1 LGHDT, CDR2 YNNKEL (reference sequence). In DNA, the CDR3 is TGTGCCAGCGAGGGGATAGAGACCCAGTACTTC. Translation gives CASEGIETQYF.

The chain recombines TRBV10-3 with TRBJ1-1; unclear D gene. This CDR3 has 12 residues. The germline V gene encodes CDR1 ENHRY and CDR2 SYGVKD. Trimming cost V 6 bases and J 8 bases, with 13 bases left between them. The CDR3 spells CAISTTGGEAFF. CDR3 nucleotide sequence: TGTGCCATCAGCACGACCGGAGGAGAAGCTTTCTTT.

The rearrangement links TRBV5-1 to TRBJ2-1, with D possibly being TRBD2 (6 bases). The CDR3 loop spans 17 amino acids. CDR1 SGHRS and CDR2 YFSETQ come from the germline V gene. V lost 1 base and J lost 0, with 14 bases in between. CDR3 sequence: CASSLSGTFSSYNEQFF. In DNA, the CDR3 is TGCGCCAGCAGCTTGTCTGGGACTTTCAGCTCCTACAATGAGCAGTTCTTC. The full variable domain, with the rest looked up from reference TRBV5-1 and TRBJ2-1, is KAGVTQTPRYLIKTRGQQVTLSCSPISGHRSVSWYQQTPGQGLQFLFEYFSETQRNKGNFPGRFSGRQFSNSRSEMNVSTLELGDSALYLCASSLSGTFSSYNEQFFGPGTRLTVL.

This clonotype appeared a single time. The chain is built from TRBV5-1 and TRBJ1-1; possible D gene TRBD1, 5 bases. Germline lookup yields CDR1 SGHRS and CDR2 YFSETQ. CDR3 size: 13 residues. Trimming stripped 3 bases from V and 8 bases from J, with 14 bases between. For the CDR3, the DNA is TGCGCCAGCAGCTCCGGACAAGGCAGGGAAGCTTTCTTT. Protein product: CASSSGQGREAFF.

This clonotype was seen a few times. In nucleotides, the CDR3 is TGCAGTGCTGCCACAGGGGAGGGGTCCTACAATGAGCAGTTCTTC. This codes for CSAATGEGSYNEQFF. This rearrangement joins TRBV20-1 to TRBJ2-1, with D tentatively TRBD1 or TRBD2 (7 bases each). Germline CDR1 DFQATT, CDR2 SNEGSKA (reference sequence). Deletions cut 5 bases from V and 1 base from J, with 15 bases between. The CDR3 is 15 amino acids.

The CDR3 loop is CASSQDLVGTEAFF. In nucleotides, the CDR3 is TGTGCCAGCAGCCAAGATCTAGTGGGCACTGAAGCTTTCTTT. The genes are TRBV4-2 and TRBJ1-1; D uncertain. The CDR3 has 14 amino acids. The V gene lost 0 bases and the J gene lost 4 bases, with 9 bases spanning the gap. Per the germline V gene, CDR1 is LGHNA and CDR2 is YNFKEQ.

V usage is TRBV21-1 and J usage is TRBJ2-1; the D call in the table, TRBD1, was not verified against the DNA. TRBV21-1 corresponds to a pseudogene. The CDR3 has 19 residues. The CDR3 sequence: CASTLSGTGTSHSYNEQFF. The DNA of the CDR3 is TGTGCCAGCACCTTAAGTGGGACAGGGACTAGCCATTCCTACAATGAGCAGTTCTTC.

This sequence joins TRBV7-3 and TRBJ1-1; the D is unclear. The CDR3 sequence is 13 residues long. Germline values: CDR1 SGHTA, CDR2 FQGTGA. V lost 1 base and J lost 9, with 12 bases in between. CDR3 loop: CASSLNQGYKAFF. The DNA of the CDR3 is TGTGCCAGCAGCTTAAACCAAGGGTACAAAGCTTTCTTT.

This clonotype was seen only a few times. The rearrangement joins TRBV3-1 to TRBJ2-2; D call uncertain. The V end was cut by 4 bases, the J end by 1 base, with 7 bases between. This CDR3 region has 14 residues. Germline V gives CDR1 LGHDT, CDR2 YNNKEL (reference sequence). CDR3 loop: CASSRDQNTGELFF. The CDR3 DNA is TGTGCCAGCAGCCGTGACCAGAACACCGGGGAGCTGTTTTTT.

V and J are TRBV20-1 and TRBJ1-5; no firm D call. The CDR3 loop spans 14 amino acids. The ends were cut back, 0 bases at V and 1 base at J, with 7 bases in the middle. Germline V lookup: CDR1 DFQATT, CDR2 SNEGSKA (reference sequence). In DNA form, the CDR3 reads TGCAGTGCTAGAGATTTCAGGAGCAATCAGCCCCAGCATTTT. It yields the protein CSARDFRSNQPQHF.

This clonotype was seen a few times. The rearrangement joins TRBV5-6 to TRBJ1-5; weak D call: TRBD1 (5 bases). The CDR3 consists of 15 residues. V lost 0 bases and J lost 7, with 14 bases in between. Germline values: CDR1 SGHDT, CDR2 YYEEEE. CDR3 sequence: CASSLAGGGGQPQHF. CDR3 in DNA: TGTGCCAGCAGCTTGGCCGGGGGAGGAGGGCAGCCCCAGCATTTT. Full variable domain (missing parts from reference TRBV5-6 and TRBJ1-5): DAGVTQSPTHLIKTRGQQVTLRCSPKSGHDTVSWYQQALGQGPQFIFQYYEEEERQRGNFPDRFSGHQFPNYSSELNVNALLLGDSALYLCASSLAGGGGQPQHFGDGTRLSIL.

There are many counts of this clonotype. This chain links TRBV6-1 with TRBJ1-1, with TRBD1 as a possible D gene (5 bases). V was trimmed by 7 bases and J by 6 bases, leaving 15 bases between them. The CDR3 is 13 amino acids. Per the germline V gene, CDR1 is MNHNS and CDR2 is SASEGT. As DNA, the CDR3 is TGTGCCAGCAACAAATTGTGGGACGCTGAAGCTTTCTTT. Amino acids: CASNKLWDAEAFF.

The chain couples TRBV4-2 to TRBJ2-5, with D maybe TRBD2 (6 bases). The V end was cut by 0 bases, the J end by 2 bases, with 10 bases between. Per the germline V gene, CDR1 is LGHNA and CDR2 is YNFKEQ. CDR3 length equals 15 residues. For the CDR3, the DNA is TGTGCCAGCAGCCAAGAGAACGCGGGGCAAGAGACCCAGTACTTC. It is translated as CASSQENAGQETQYF.

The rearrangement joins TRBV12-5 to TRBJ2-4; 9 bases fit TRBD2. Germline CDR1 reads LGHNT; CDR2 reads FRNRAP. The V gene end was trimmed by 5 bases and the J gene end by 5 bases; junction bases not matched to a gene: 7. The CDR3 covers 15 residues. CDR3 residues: CASGPSLAGQNIQYF. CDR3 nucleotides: TGTGCTAGTGGTCCCTCTCTAGCGGGACAAAACATTCAGTACTTC.

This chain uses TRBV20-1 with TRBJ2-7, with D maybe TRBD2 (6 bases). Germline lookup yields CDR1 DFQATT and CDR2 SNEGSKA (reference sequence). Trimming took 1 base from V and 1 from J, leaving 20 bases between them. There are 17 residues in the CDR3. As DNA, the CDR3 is TGCAGTGCTAGAGTGCCCCTTGGGCGGGGCCGATCCTACGAGCAGTACGTC. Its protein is CSARVPLGRGRSYEQYV.

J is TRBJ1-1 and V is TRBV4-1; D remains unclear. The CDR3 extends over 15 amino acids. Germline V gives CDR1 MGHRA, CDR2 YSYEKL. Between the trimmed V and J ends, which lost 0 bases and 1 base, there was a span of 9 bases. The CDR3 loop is CASSQDPAGNTEAFF. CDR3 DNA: TGCGCCAGCAGCCAAGATCCCGCAGGGAACACTGAAGCTTTCTTT.

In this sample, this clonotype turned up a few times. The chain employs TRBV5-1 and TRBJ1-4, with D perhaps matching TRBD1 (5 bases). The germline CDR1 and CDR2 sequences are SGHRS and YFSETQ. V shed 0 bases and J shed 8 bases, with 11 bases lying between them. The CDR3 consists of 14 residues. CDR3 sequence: CASSLGRGGEKLFF. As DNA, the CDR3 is TGCGCCAGCAGCTTGGGGCGGGGCGGCGAAAAACTGTTTTTT. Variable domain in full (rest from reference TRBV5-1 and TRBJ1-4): KAGVTQTPRYLIKTRGQQVTLSCSPISGHRSVSWYQQTPGQGLQFLFEYFSETQRNKGNFPGRFSGRQFSNSRSEMNVSTLELGDSALYLCASSLGRGGEKLFFGSGTQLSVL.

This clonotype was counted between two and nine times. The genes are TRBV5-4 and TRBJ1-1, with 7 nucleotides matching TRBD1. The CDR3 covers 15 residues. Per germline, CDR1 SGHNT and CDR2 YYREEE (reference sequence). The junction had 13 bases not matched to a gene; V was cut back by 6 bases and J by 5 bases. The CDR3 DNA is TGTGCCAGCACCTTAGGCGCCCCAGGGGGGACTGAAGCTTTCTTT. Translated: CASTLGAPGGTEAFF.

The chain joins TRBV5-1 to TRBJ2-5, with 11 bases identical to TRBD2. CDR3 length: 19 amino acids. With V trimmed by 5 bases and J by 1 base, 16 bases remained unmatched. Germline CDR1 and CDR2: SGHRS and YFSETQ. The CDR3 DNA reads TGCGCCAGCAGGCTCTTCTATCTGACTAGCGGGGTAGGCCAAGAGACCCAGTACTTC. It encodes CASRLFYLTSGVGQETQYF.

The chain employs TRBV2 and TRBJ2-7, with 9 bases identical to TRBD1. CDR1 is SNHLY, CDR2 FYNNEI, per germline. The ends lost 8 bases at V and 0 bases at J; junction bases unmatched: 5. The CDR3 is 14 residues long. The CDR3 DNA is TGTGCCAGCCTACAGGGGGCTTTCTCCTACGAGCAGTACTTC. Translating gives CASLQGAFSYEQYF.

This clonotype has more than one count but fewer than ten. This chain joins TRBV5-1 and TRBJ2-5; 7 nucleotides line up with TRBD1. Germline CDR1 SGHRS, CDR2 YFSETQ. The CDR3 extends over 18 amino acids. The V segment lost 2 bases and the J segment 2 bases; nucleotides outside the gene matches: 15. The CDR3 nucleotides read TGCGCCAGCAGCTTTCAGCAGGGGGTATCGTGGATGCAAGAGACCCAGTACTTC. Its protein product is CASSFQQGVSWMQETQYF.

The CDR3 nucleotides read TGCGCCAGCAGCTTGGGGGGACAGGCAAATAATGAAAAACTGTTTTTT. It yields the protein CASSLGGQANNEKLFF. V and J are TRBV5-1 and TRBJ1-4, with TRBD1 matching over 8 bases. V lost 0 bases, J lost 4 bases, and 5 bases stayed unmatched. The CDR3 length is 16 residues. Germline CDR1 reads SGHRS; CDR2 reads YFSETQ.